This T cell receptor beta chain was documented in a study of regulatory T cells in long-lasting Graves disease. On the study more broadly: Antithyroid drugs had been given to newly diagnosed Graves' patients for under 3 months. General study results and limits: Limited sample numbers may have lowered accuracy.

V was trimmed by 5 bases and J by 5 bases, leaving 19 bases between them. Germline lookup yields CDR1 SGHTA and CDR2 FQGNSA. The CDR3 is 16 amino acids. This clonotype was seen many times. Antigen specificity is unknown. Library construction for TCR beta used iRepertoire HTBI primers and Arm-PCR of CDR3 regions. TCRdb re-called the multiplex PCR reads through MiXCR, storing one row per CDR3 protein. The sample holds some 370,000 distinct CDR3 sequences; about 11% are singletons and the top ten take around 18%. As to time point: newly diagnosed GD, antithyroid drugs for less than 3 months. Researchers made the TCR library from RNA that was extracted from PBMCs. This sample also appeared in a second study, on T cells in Graves' hyperthyroidism and ophthalmopathy. According to that study: TCR CDR3 underwent first-round RT-PCR with the HTBI primer set.

The chain couples TRBV7-2 to TRBJ2-1; either TRBD1 or TRBD2 may supply D (5 bases each). The input for sequencing was peripheral blood mononuclear cells (PBMCs), taken at new diagnosis, from a patient treated with antithyroid drugs. This TCR came from a woman aged 18-29 years with Graves disease. The CDR3, as DNA: TGTGCCAGCAGCCCTCTCGGGACCATCATAAACAATGAGCAGTTCTTC. As protein: CASSPLGTIINNEQFF.